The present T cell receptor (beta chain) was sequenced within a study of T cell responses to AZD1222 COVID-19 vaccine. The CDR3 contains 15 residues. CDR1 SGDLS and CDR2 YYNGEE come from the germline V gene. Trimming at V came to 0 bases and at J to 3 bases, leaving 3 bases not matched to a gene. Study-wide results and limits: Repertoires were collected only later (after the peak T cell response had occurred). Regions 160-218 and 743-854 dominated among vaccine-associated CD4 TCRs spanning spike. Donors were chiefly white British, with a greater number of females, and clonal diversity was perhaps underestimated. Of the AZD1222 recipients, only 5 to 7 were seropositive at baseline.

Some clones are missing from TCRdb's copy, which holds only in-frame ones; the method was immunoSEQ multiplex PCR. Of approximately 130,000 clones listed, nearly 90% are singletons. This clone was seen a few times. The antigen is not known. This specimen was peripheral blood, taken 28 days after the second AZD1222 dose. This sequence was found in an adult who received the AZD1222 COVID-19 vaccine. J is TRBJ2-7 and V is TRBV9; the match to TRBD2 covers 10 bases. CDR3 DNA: TGTGCCAGCAGCGTAGGGACTAGCGGTTACTACGAGCAGTACTTC. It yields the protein CASSVGTSGYYEQYF.